The entry that follows covers one T cell receptor (beta chain) sequence. Antigen specificity is unknown. Single viable CD3+CD4+CD8-CD45RO+ cells were sorted as the memory CD4+ T cells. Germline values: CDR1 DFQATT, CDR2 SNEGSKA (reference sequence). There are 11 residues in the CDR3. The V end lost 7 bases, the J end lost 6 bases, and 10 bases lay between the germline ends. This sample was taken from a study of memory CD4+ T cells and cytomegalovirus serostatus. Study-wide context: Donors were healthy Belgian adults, 9 or 10 CMV seropositive and approximately 25 seronegative. Findings of the study overall: About 40% of the roughly 160 known CMV-associated TCRbeta sequences appeared in CD4+ memory.

TCRdb's copy holds only in-frame clones and misses some; the assay was immunoSEQ multiplex PCR. The sample holds 84,000 or so clones, over 80% seen once. Sequencing used memory CD4+ T cells from blood. This receptor was identified in an adult in good health and CMV-seronegative. The rearrangement uses TRBV20-1 and TRBJ2-4; D is unclear. CDR3 sequence (DNA): TGCAGTGGGGTACCGCGAAACATTCAGTACTTC. Its translation is CSGVPRNIQYF.